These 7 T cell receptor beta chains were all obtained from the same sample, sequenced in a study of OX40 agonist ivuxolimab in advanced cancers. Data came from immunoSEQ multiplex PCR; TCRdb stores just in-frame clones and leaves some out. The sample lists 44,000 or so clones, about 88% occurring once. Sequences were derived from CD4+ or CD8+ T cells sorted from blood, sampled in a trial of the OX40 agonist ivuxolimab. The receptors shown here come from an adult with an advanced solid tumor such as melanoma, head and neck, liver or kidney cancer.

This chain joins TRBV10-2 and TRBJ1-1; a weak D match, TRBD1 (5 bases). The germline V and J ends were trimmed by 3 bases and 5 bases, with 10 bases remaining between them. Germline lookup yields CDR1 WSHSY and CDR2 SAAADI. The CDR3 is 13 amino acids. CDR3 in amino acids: CASSDRGATEAFF. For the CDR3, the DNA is TGCGCCAGCAGTGATAGGGGAGCGACTGAAGCTTTCTTT.

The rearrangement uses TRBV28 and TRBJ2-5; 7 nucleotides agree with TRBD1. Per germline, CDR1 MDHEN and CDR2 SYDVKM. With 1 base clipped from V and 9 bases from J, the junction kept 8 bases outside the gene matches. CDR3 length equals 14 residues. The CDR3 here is CASSLYGTEGAQYF. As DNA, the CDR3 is TGTGCCAGCAGTTTATATGGGACAGAGGGGGCCCAGTACTTC.

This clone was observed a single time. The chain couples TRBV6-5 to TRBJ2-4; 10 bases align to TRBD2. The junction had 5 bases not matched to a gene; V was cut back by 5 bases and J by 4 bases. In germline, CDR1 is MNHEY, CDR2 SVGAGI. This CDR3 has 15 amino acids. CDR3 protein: CASSKRTSGKNIQYF. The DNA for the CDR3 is TGTGCCAGCAGTAAACGGACTAGCGGTAAAAACATTCAGTACTTC.

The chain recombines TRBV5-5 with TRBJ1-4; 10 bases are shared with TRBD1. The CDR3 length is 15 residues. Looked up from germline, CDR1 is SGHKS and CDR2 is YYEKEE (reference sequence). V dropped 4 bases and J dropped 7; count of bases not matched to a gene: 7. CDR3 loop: CASSLGTGAVEKLFF. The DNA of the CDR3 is TGTGCCAGCAGCCTGGGGACAGGGGCGGTTGAAAAACTGTTTTTT.

The CDR3 loop reads CASSQDQQRVYEQYF. In DNA form, the CDR3 reads TGTGCCAGCAGCCAAGATCAGCAGAGAGTCTACGAGCAGTACTTC. The chain combines TRBV5-4 with TRBJ2-7; D remains ambiguous. The germline V and J ends were trimmed by 4 bases and 3 bases, with 17 bases remaining between them. This CDR3 spans 15 amino acids. The germline CDR1 and CDR2 sequences are SGHNT and YYREEE (reference sequence).

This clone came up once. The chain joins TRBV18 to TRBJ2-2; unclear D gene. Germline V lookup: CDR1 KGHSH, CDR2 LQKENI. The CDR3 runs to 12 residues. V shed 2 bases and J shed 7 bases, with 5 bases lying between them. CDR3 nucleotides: TGTGCCAGCTCACCAGCAGGCGGGGAGCTGTTTTTT. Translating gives CASSPAGGELFF.

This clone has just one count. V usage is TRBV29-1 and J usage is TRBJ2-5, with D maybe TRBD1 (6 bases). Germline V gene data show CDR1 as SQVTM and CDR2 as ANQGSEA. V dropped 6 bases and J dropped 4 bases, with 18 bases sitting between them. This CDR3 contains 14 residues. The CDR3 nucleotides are TGCAGCGTGCCCCACCGGCAGGGGAGAGAGACCCAGTACTTC. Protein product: CSVPHRQGRETQYF.